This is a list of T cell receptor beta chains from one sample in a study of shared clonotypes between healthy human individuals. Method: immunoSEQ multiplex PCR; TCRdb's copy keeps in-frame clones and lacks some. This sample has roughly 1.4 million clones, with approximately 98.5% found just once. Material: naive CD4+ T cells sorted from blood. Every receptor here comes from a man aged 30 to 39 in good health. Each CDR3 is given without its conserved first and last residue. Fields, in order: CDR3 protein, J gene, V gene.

CDR3aa: ASSPDIWNTGELF
j_gene: TRBJ2-2
v_gene: TRBV18

CDR3aa: ASSEQVASYEQY
j_gene: TRBJ2-7
v_gene: TRBV6-1

CDR3aa: ASRRTSGISY
j_gene: TRBJ2-7
v_gene: TRBV2

CDR3aa: ASSESTGLIDPGGYT
j_gene: TRBJ1-2
v_gene: TRBV6-1

CDR3aa: ASSLDRGGYGYT
j_gene: TRBJ1-2
v_gene: TRBV7-9

CDR3aa: ASGQDRGRKDTQY
j_gene: TRBJ2-3
v_gene: TRBV12-5

CDR3aa: ASKGPTYQETQY
j_gene: TRBJ2-5
v_gene: TRBV7-6

CDR3aa: ASSKTGGLNQPQH
j_gene: TRBJ1-5
v_gene: TRBV28

CDR3aa: ASSQLAAGAKNIQY
j_gene: TRBJ2-4
v_gene: TRBV7-9

CDR3aa: ASNKTNRAFGLFNEQF
j_gene: TRBJ2-1
v_gene: TRBV23-1

CDR3aa: ASSSGRGIRETQY
j_gene: TRBJ2-5
v_gene: TRBV27

CDR3aa: ASSQRNSGANVLT
j_gene: TRBJ2-6
v_gene: TRBV4-3

CDR3aa: ASSTQGQMNTEAF
j_gene: TRBJ1-1
v_gene: TRBV19

CDR3aa: SAFAGETQY
j_gene: TRBJ2-5
v_gene: TRBV20-1